There are a few counts of the clone carrying this T cell receptor beta chain. The PCR ran on 60 Vbeta and 13 Jbeta primers. Sequencing used immunoSEQ multiplex PCR; TCRdb keeps in-frame clones, though not all of them. The sample contains around 170,000 clones, over 60% of which appear only once. The data were taken from a study of cytomegalovirus exposure and HLA in healthy donors. The sequence came from a man younger than 30 in good health and CMV-seronegative. Sequencing was carried out using PBMCs.

The CDR3 DNA reads TGTGCCACCCAACGGCGGTTGACGGCTAATGAAAAACTGTTTTTT. It yields the protein CATQRRLTANEKLFF. The chain recombines TRBV5-6 with TRBJ1-4; D not resolved. The V end was cut by 9 bases, the J end by 3 bases, with 18 bases between. Germline CDR1 is SGHDT and CDR2 is YYEEEE. This CDR3 region has 15 residues.